Following are 10 T cell receptor beta chains from one sample sequenced in a study of tissue T cells after allogeneic stem cell transplantation. Generated by immunoSEQ multiplex PCR, the TCRdb table keeps only in-frame clones and is missing some. The data contain 4,000 to 5,000 clones, about 77% of them seen just once; the ten biggest clones take up about 10%. This research-autopsy study prospectively enrolled adult allogeneic hematopoietic cell transplant recipients with steroid-refractory graft-versus-host disease. The input for sequencing was esophageal tissue, taken at autopsy. Source of these receptors: a male patient of 60 years or more with steroid-refractory graft-versus-host disease after an allogeneic stem cell transplant. Some T cells may possibly be graft donor cells.

The chain has TRBV6-6 and TRBJ2-7; 10 bases line up with TRBD1. This CDR3 is 13 amino acids long. Germline trimming cut 4 bases from V and 4 bases from J; bases unmatched to any gene: 1. Germline V lookup: CDR1 MNHNY, CDR2 SVGAGI (reference sequence). CDR3 protein: CASSWTGGYEQYF. CDR3 bases: TGTGCCAGCAGTTGGACAGGGGGGTACGAGCAGTACTTC.

This chain links TRBV5-1 with TRBJ2-7; a weak D match, TRBD1 (6 bases). The V and J ends lost 0 bases and 0 bases respectively, with 16 bases between them. CDR1 is SGHRS, CDR2 YFSETQ, per germline. The CDR3 consists of 17 residues. CDR3: CASSLVRGQPRSYEQYF. The DNA for the CDR3 is TGCGCCAGCAGCTTGGTACGTGGACAGCCCCGCTCCTACGAGCAGTACTTC. The full variable domain, rest sourced from reference TRBV5-1 and TRBJ2-7, is KAGVTQTPRYLIKTRGQQVTLSCSPISGHRSVSWYQQTPGQGLQFLFEYFSETQRNKGNFPGRFSGRQFSNSRSEMNVSTLELGDSALYLCASSLVRGQPRSYEQYFGPGTRLTVT.

The rearrangement uses TRBV5-1 and TRBJ2-7, with D unclear. The germline V gene has CDR1 SGHRS and CDR2 YFSETQ. V lost 6 bases and J lost 2, with 12 bases in between. The CDR3 has 13 residues. This CDR3 reads CASTLGSAYEQYF. The CDR3 region has the DNA TGCGCCAGCACCCTGGGCAGCGCCTACGAGCAGTACTTC.

This clone has just one count. The rearrangement joins TRBV28 to TRBJ1-6; D uncertain. Between the trimmed V and J ends, which lost 2 bases and 6 bases, there was a span of 11 bases. The CDR3 extends over 15 amino acids. Germline CDR1 is MDHEN and CDR2 is SYDVKM. The CDR3 loop is CASSLILAINSPLHF. CDR3 bases: TGTGCCAGCAGTTTAATCTTGGCAATTAATTCACCCCTCCACTTT.

Only one count was recorded for this clone. The chain joins TRBV19 to TRBJ1-1, with 9 bases lining up with TRBD1. Germline loops: CDR1 LNHDA, CDR2 SQIVND (reference sequence). With 6 bases clipped from V and 3 bases from J, the junction kept 11 bases outside the gene matches. The CDR3 is 16 residues long. The CDR3 nucleotides are TGTGCCAGTAGAAGCGGACAGGGGATCCTCCACACTGAAGCTTTCTTT. Translation gives CASRSGQGILHTEAFF.

By share, this clone counts as large (0.1 to 1%). The genes are TRBV28 and TRBJ1-2, with a tentative D call TRBD1 (6 bases). This CDR3 is built from 15 residues. V dropped 2 bases and J dropped 5 bases, with 15 bases sitting between them. Germline CDR1 is MDHEN and CDR2 is SYDVKM. As DNA, the CDR3 is TGTGCCAGCAGTTTAGGGGGCGCGGGGGGGTATGGCTACACCTTC. It yields the protein CASSLGGAGGYGYTF.

The chain employs TRBV12-2 and TRBJ2-1; the table gives TRBD2 as D, unverified against the DNA. TRBV12-2 has pseudogene status. This CDR3 has 19 amino acids. This CDR3 is CASRPGTTYSKAGYNEQFF. CDR3 bases: TGTGCAAGTCGCCCCGGGACAACATATTCAAAAGCGGGGTACAATGAGCAGTTCTTC.

The chain has TRBV11-3 and TRBJ2-2, with 9 bases aligning to TRBD1. J was trimmed by 3 bases and V by 6 bases; bases with no gene match: 5. The CDR3 runs 15 residues. The germline CDR1 and CDR2 sequences are SGHNT and YENEEA. The CDR3: CASRRGQGDTGELFF. CDR3 bases: TGTGCCAGCAGACGGGGACAGGGCGACACCGGGGAGCTGTTTTTT.

The rearrangement joins TRBV7-9 to TRBJ2-7; TRBD1 is a possible D gene (6 bases). The V and J ends lost 1 base and 1 base respectively, with 20 bases between them. The CDR3 totals 18 residues. The germline V gene encodes CDR1 SEHNR and CDR2 FQNEAQ (reference sequence). CDR3 loop: CASSLDTFYRVPSYEQYF. CDR3 sequence (DNA): TGTGCCAGCAGCTTAGATACCTTCTACAGGGTCCCTTCCTACGAGCAGTACTTC. Variable domain in full (rest from reference TRBV7-9 and TRBJ2-7): DTGVSQNPRHKITKRGQNVTFRCDPISEHNRLYWYRQTLGQGPEFLTYFQNEAQLEKSRLLSDRFSAERPKGSFSTLEIQRTEQGDSAMYLCASSLDTFYRVPSYEQYFGPGTRLTVT.

The chain combines TRBV7-9 with TRBJ1-5, with D perhaps TRBD1 (5 bases). This CDR3 contains 17 residues. Trimming pared 5 bases from V and 0 bases from J, leaving 17 bases between. Looked up from germline, CDR1 is SEHNR and CDR2 is FQNEAQ (reference sequence). The CDR3 DNA reads as TGTGCCAGCAGCCAAACGGGGGGTCCCTATAGCAATCAGCCCCAGCATTTT. Residues: CASSQTGGPYSNQPQHF. Variable domain in full (rest from reference TRBV7-9 and TRBJ1-5): DTGVSQNPRHKITKRGQNVTFRCDPISEHNRLYWYRQTLGQGPEFLTYFQNEAQLEKSRLLSDRFSAERPKGSFSTLEIQRTEQGDSAMYLCASSQTGGPYSNQPQHFGDGTRLSIL.